The 21 T cell receptor beta chains below all came from one sample that was sequenced in a study of response to subunit inactivated influenza vaccine. In TCRdb, the RT-PCR reads were re-called with MiXCR into one record per CDR3 protein. The sample lists under 850,000 distinct CDR3 sequences; around a sixth were seen once. This specimen consisted of PBMCs from blood, obtained around 5 days after vaccination. The receptors were sampled from a man aged 50-60 years who received an inactivated influenza vaccine.

This clonotype has a count of ten or more. This rearrangement joins TRBV5-1 to TRBJ2-3; a possible D gene is TRBD2 (6 bases). CDR1 SGHRS and CDR2 YFSETQ come from the germline V gene. This CDR3 region has 13 residues. V dropped 5 bases and J dropped 0 bases, with 7 bases sitting between them. Here the CDR3 DNA reads TGCGCCAGCAGGGAGGGCAGCACAGATACGCAGTATTTT. Protein product: CASREGSTDTQYF.

This clonotype was found a few times. This CDR3 reads CASSSGTGGTQYF. CDR3 coding DNA: TGTGCCAGCAGCTCCGGGACAGGGGGGACCCAGTACTTC. J is TRBJ2-5 and V is TRBV7-6, with 11 bases aligning to TRBD1. CDR3 length: 13 residues. Trimming cost V 4 bases and J 7 bases; bases outside gene matches: 2. Germline CDR1 SGHVS, CDR2 FNYEAQ.

This clonotype was detected many times. The V call is TRBV20-1, the J call TRBJ1-2; D ambiguous. There are 15 residues in the CDR3. Per germline, CDR1 DFQATT and CDR2 SNEGSKA (reference sequence). V was pared by 0 bases and J by 2 bases, with 13 bases between. For the CDR3, the DNA is TGCAGTGCTAGAGATCTAAGAGGGCCGAACTATGGCTACACCTTC. Translating gives CSARDLRGPNYGYTF.

This clonotype was seen at least ten times. The rearrangement joins TRBV18 to TRBJ2-7; possible D gene TRBD1, 6 bases. V dropped 0 bases and J dropped 2 bases, with 8 bases sitting between them. CDR1 is KGHSH, CDR2 LQKENI, per germline. CDR3 length: 14 residues. CDR3 DNA: TGTGCCAGCTCACCACCGGGGGCAGCCTACGAGCAGTACTTC. Translating gives CASSPPGAAYEQYF.

This clonotype was observed a few times. CDR3 amino acids: CASSPDRVYQWQYF. CDR3 coding DNA: TGTGCCAGCTCACCAGACAGGGTCTATCAGTGGCAGTACTTC. The chain combines TRBV18 with TRBJ2-7, with 7 nucleotides matching TRBD1. The CDR3 contains 14 residues. Germline loops: CDR1 KGHSH, CDR2 LQKENI. Trimming took 2 bases from V and 9 from J; bases not matched to a gene: 10.

At least ten counts were recorded for this clonotype. This chain joins TRBV5-6 and TRBJ1-5, with D perhaps matching TRBD1 (5 bases). CDR1 is SGHDT and CDR2 is YYEEEE in the germline V gene. The V end was cut by 0 bases, the J end by 7 bases, with 11 bases between. This CDR3 region has 14 residues. The CDR3 region is CASSLAGTLQPQHF. CDR3 nucleotide sequence: TGTGCCAGCAGCTTGGCAGGGACCTTACAGCCCCAGCATTTT.

This clonotype has a handful of counts. CDR3 loop: CSYWLPTYNEQFF. In DNA form, the CDR3 reads TGCAGTTACTGGCTTCCTACCTACAATGAGCAGTTCTTC. The chain employs TRBV20-1 and TRBJ2-1, with D unclear. The V and J ends lost 8 bases and 2 bases respectively, with 13 bases between them. The germline CDR1 and CDR2 sequences are DFQATT and SNEGSKA (reference sequence). The CDR3 is made up of 13 amino acids.

The rearrangement links TRBV6-1 to TRBJ2-5; D may be TRBD1 or TRBD2 (6 bases each). V lost 2 bases to trimming and J lost 7 bases, with 23 bases between them. Looked up from germline, CDR1 is MNHNS and CDR2 is SASEGT. The CDR3 sequence is 17 residues long. This CDR3 is CASSERGAGSFFGTQYF. The CDR3 nucleotides read TGTGCCAGCAGTGAAAGGGGGGCTGGCAGTTTCTTCGGGACCCAGTACTTC.

The chain carries TRBV20-1 and TRBJ1-2; D gene ambiguous. Trimming pared 0 bases from V and 3 bases from J, leaving 8 bases between. Germline V gene sequence: CDR1 DFQATT, CDR2 SNEGSKA (reference sequence). This CDR3 has 13 residues. CDR3 sequence: CSARDPADYGYTF. CDR3 nucleotide sequence: TGCAGTGCTAGAGATCCCGCTGACTATGGCTACACCTTC.

This clonotype was observed a few times. The V call is TRBV6-1, the J call TRBJ1-1; D is uncertain. The CDR3 sequence is 13 residues long. The germline V gene encodes CDR1 MNHNS and CDR2 SASEGT. V was pared by 2 bases and J by 6 bases, with 10 bases between. CDR3 sequence: CASSERLGPEAFF. The CDR3 nucleotides read TGTGCCAGCAGTGAACGGTTAGGGCCTGAAGCTTTCTTT.

V usage is TRBV10-3 and J usage is TRBJ2-1; 8 nucleotides align to TRBD2. CDR3 size: 16 residues. The germline gives CDR1 ENHRY, CDR2 SYGVKD. Trimming at V came to 0 bases and at J to 2 bases, leaving 3 bases not matched to a gene. The CDR3 loop reads CAISESGTSAYNEQFF. DNA of the CDR3: TGTGCCATCAGTGAGTCGGGGACTAGTGCCTACAATGAGCAGTTCTTC.

V is TRBV10-2 and J is TRBJ2-2, with D possibly TRBD2 on 5 matching bases. The ends were cut back, 5 bases at V and 5 bases at J, with 18 bases in the middle. The CDR3 runs to 16 residues. The germline gives CDR1 WSHSY, CDR2 SAAADI. The CDR3 sequence: CASSPSAIRGTGELFF. CDR3 sequence (DNA): TGCGCCAGCAGTCCTTCAGCGATTCGAGGGACCGGGGAGCTGTTTTTT.

The gene calls are TRBV4-3 and TRBJ1-2; D is ambiguous. Germline lookup yields CDR1 LGHNA and CDR2 YSLEER. CDR3 length: 16 amino acids. Trimming removed 0 bases at V and 0 bases at J, with 11 bases between. In nucleotides, the CDR3 is TGCGCCAGCAGCCAAGAATTCAAACCAACTAACTATGGCTACACCTTC. This gives the protein CASSQEFKPTNYGYTF.

This clonotype was found a few times. The chain combines TRBV6-1 with TRBJ1-1; 8 nucleotides match TRBD1. J lost 3 bases, V lost 7 bases, and 4 bases had no gene match. CDR1 is MNHNS, CDR2 SASEGT, per germline. The CDR3 loop spans 13 amino acids. The CDR3 region is CASTLTGDTEAFF. CDR3 DNA: TGTGCCAGCACCCTGACAGGGGACACTGAAGCTTTCTTT.

A few counts support this clonotype. The chain couples TRBV7-9 to TRBJ2-1; D not certain. This CDR3 contains 14 residues. The germline CDR1 and CDR2 sequences are SEHNR and FQNEAQ (reference sequence). Trimming took 1 base from V and 6 from J, leaving 10 bases between them. The CDR3 spells CASSLDRAGNEQFF. In DNA, the CDR3 is TGTGCCAGCAGCTTAGATCGGGCCGGCAATGAGCAGTTCTTC.

V is TRBV20-1 and J is TRBJ2-1; TRBD2 might be the D (5 bases). Germline V gives CDR1 DFQATT, CDR2 SNEGSKA (reference sequence). The CDR3 consists of 17 residues. V lost 2 bases to trimming and J lost 3 bases, with 20 bases between them. The DNA of the CDR3 is TGCAGTGCTAGACGTCGAGTGCGGGCAGCGCTCTACAATGAGCAGTTCTTC. Protein product: CSARRRVRAALYNEQFF.

This clonotype was seen only once. The chain carries TRBV5-1 and TRBJ1-1, with 8 bases matching TRBD1. The trim removed 2 bases at V and 2 bases at J, leaving 5 bases unmatched. CDR1 is SGHRS and CDR2 is YFSETQ in the germline V gene. The CDR3 runs 15 residues. CDR3 sequence: CASSFAGTGNTEAFF. CDR3 nucleotide sequence: TGCGCCAGCAGCTTCGCCGGGACAGGAAACACTGAAGCTTTCTTT. Complete variable domain (other parts from reference TRBV5-1 and TRBJ1-1): KAGVTQTPRYLIKTRGQQVTLSCSPISGHRSVSWYQQTPGQGLQFLFEYFSETQRNKGNFPGRFSGRQFSNSRSEMNVSTLELGDSALYLCASSFAGTGNTEAFFGQGTRLTVV.

This clonotype has more than one count but fewer than ten. The chain carries TRBV6-1 and TRBJ2-3, with 8 positions matching TRBD2. Germline V gene data show CDR1 as MNHNS and CDR2 as SASEGT. Losses at the gene ends were 6 bases for V and 6 bases for J; bases not matched to a gene: 20. The CDR3 runs 18 residues. The CDR3 sequence is CASSGRALGRAPGDTQYF. CDR3 DNA: TGTGCCAGCAGCGGGAGGGCACTTGGCAGGGCCCCAGGGGATACGCAGTATTTT.

The chain joins TRBV5-1 to TRBJ2-2; D not certain. Trimming took 7 bases from V and 4 from J, leaving 14 bases between them. The germline V gene encodes CDR1 SGHRS and CDR2 YFSETQ. The CDR3 is 14 residues long. Here the CDR3 DNA reads TGCGCCAGCGCTCTCAGGAGAGGCACCGGGGAGCTGTTTTTT. Protein product: CASALRRGTGELFF.

The chain couples TRBV20-1 to TRBJ2-3; D is tentatively TRBD1 or TRBD2 (5 bases each). The CDR3 spans 16 residues. V gave up 6 bases and J gave up 0 bases, with 19 bases separating them. Germline V gene sequence: CDR1 DFQATT, CDR2 SNEGSKA (reference sequence). CDR3 residues: CSADGRDPSSTDTQYF. In DNA, the CDR3 is TGCAGTGCCGATGGCCGGGACCCCTCTAGCACAGATACGCAGTATTTT.

This clonotype has more than one count but fewer than ten. V usage is TRBV19 and J usage is TRBJ2-7; 8 bases line up with TRBD1. With 8 bases clipped from V and 7 bases from J, the junction kept 16 bases outside the gene matches. Germline CDR1 and CDR2: LNHDA and SQIVND (reference sequence). The CDR3 consists of 15 residues. The CDR3 loop reads CASLPRPGQGGEQYF. The CDR3 DNA sequence: TGTGCCAGTCTCCCTCGGCCAGGACAGGGAGGTGAGCAGTACTTC.